One sample yielded the 29 T cell receptor beta chains listed below, sequenced in a study of human T cells and chemical hapten exposure. Documented time point: patch test 1, 2 weeks after DPC sensitization. Treatment defined: therapeutic diphenylcyclopropenone sensitization with weekly scalp DPC. TCRdb fed the RACE reads into MiXCR, producing one record per CDR3 protein. The sample lists around 300,000 distinct CDR3 sequences, roughly 6.9% seen once, with roughly 7.9% in the top ten. The sample was whole blood, taken in connection with sensitization to the hapten diphenylcyclopropenone (DPC). Source of these receptors: a young woman with alopecia areata. Some clones in this sample may be carry-over from other donors' samples.

J is TRBJ2-3 and V is TRBV4-3, with 8 nucleotides matching TRBD2. J was trimmed by 1 base and V by 0 bases; bases with no gene match: 12. Germline V CDR1 and CDR2: LGHNA, YSLEER. This CDR3 comprises 19 residues. For the CDR3, the DNA is TGCGCCAGCAGCCAAGATATCACCCGGGCTAGCGGGCGCACAGATACGCAGTATTTT. This gives the protein CASSQDITRASGRTDTQYF.

This clonotype was seen only a few times. The chain uses TRBV6-5 and TRBJ2-7; 10 nucleotides agree with TRBD1. J lost 5 bases, V lost 6 bases, and 4 bases had no gene match. The CDR3 extends over 13 amino acids. The V gene's germline CDR1 is MNHEY and CDR2 SVGAGI. CDR3 sequence reads: CASSRTGGDEQYF. The CDR3 bases are TGTGCCAGCAGCCGGACAGGGGGTGACGAGCAGTACTTC.

The CDR3 is CSAQTGHRSYEQYF. CDR3 nucleotides: TGCAGTGCTCAGACGGGACACCGCTCCTACGAGCAGTACTTC. V and J are TRBV20-1 and TRBJ2-7, with D possibly TRBD1 on 6 matching bases. This CDR3 comprises 14 residues. Germline CDR1 and CDR2: DFQATT and SNEGSKA (reference sequence). V was pared by 5 bases and J by 0 bases, with 14 bases between.

There are many counts of this clonotype. The chain links TRBV10-3 to TRBJ2-3; 7 bases match TRBD2. V lost 4 bases and J lost 2; bases outside the gene matches: 3. Germline assignment: CDR1 ENHRY and CDR2 SYGVKD. The CDR3 runs 14 residues. The CDR3 is CAISGGRDTDTQYF. For the CDR3, the DNA is TGTGCCATCAGTGGTGGGAGGGACACAGATACGCAGTATTTT.

This clonotype turned up a few times. The chain carries TRBV6-2 or TRBV6-3 and TRBJ2-3; 8 bases are a match to TRBD1. V shed 5 bases and J 4 bases; nucleotides not matched to a gene: 8. The CDR3 contains 15 residues. Germline-derived CDR1 and CDR2 are MNHEY and SVGEGT. The CDR3 reads CASSPGGLYPDTQYF. The CDR3 DNA reads TGTGCCAGCAGTCCAGGGGGCCTTTACCCAGATACGCAGTATTTT.

Details on this clonotype: Just one base apart from a much larger clone, this may be a read error. The chain employs TRBV14 and TRBJ2-3; TRBD2 is a possible D gene (6 bases). The CDR3 sequence is 16 residues long. The germline gives CDR1 SGHDN, CDR2 FVKESK. Trimming pared 3 bases from V and 7 bases from J, leaving 20 bases between. CDR3 in DNA: TGTGCCAGCAGCCAGAGGAGGGAGACAGACTTTTATACGCAGTATTTT. Translating gives CASSQRRETDFYTQYF. The entire variable domain, with the rest obtained from reference TRBV14 and TRBJ2-3, is as follows: EAGVTQFPSHSVIEKGQTVTLRCDPISGHDNLYWYRRVMGKEIKFLLHFVKESKQDESGMPNNRFLAERTGGTYSTLKVQPAELEDSGVYFCASSQRRETDFYTQYFGPGTRLTVL.

This clonotype occurred many times. The chain employs TRBV20-1 and TRBJ1-5, with TRBD1 identical over 11 bases. CDR3 length equals 14 residues. V trimming: 5 bases; J trimming: 6 bases; junction bases outside the gene matches: 6. Germline V gene lookup returns CDR1 DFQATT and CDR2 SNEGSKA (reference sequence). CDR3 protein: CSARGQGDAQPQHF. CDR3 coding DNA: TGCAGTGCTCGGGGACAGGGGGACGCTCAGCCCCAGCATTTT.

This clonotype was detected a few times. J is TRBJ2-1 and V is TRBV6-2 or TRBV6-3; D may be TRBD1 (6 bases). The CDR3 contains 15 residues. Trimming pared 5 bases from V and 9 bases from J, leaving 20 bases between. The germline V gene has CDR1 MNHEY and CDR2 SVGEGT. The CDR3 sequence is CASSPPDRYPGEQFF. In DNA, the CDR3 is TGTGCCAGCAGTCCCCCGGACAGATATCCTGGTGAGCAGTTCTTC.

This clonotype was seen a few times. The chain is built from TRBV9 and TRBJ2-3; no firm D call. The V end was cut by 3 bases, the J end by 6 bases, with 11 bases between. Germline V lookup: CDR1 SGDLS, CDR2 YYNGEE. The CDR3 contains 13 residues. The CDR3 loop is CASSATPVDTQYF. Here the CDR3 DNA reads TGTGCCAGCAGCGCAACTCCGGTTGATACGCAGTATTTT.

V usage is TRBV27 and J usage is TRBJ2-7, with 9 nucleotides matching TRBD1. V dropped 10 bases and J dropped 4; count of bases not matched to a gene: 14. From germline, CDR1 is MNHEY and CDR2 SMNVEV (reference sequence). There are 15 residues in the CDR3. CDR3 DNA sequence: TGTGCCACCCAGACATTGACAGGGGGGATTTACGAGCAGTACTTC. Translation: CATQTLTGGIYEQYF.

This clonotype was counted many times. The chain carries TRBV12-3 or TRBV12-4 and TRBJ2-2; 8 nucleotides line up with TRBD2. V gave up 7 bases and J gave up 4 bases; unmatched junction bases: 11. The CDR3 has 16 residues. The CDR3 sequence is CASTQQRGQITGELFF. In DNA form, the CDR3 reads TGTGCCAGCACCCAACAGCGGGGGCAAATCACCGGGGAGCTGTTTTTT.

This clonotype has a handful of counts. This rearrangement joins TRBV5-1 to TRBJ2-2; D remains unclear. The ends were cut back, 1 base at V and 4 bases at J, with 8 bases in the middle. The CDR3 contains 14 residues. The germline V gene has CDR1 SGHRS and CDR2 YFSETQ. Here the CDR3 reads CASSLQRFTGELFF. CDR3 sequence (DNA): TGCGCCAGCAGCTTGCAAAGGTTCACCGGGGAGCTGTTTTTT.

This clonotype was observed a few times. This chain joins TRBV7-2 and TRBJ2-1; TRBD2 might be the D (6 bases). Germline CDR1 SGHTA, CDR2 FQGNSA. Trimming stripped 5 bases from V and 13 bases from J, with 12 bases between. The CDR3 contains 11 residues. This CDR3 reads CASSIGLPQFF. In nucleotides, the CDR3 is TGTGCCAGCAGCATAGGACTACCCCAGTTCTTC.

The chain links TRBV20-1 to TRBJ2-7, with a possible D match to TRBD1 (5 bases). From germline, CDR1 is DFQATT and CDR2 SNEGSKA (reference sequence). The CDR3 contains 13 residues. Trimming removed 4 bases from V and 6 bases from J, with 16 bases in between. The CDR3 DNA sequence: TGCAGTGCTACTTTCACTGACAGATCCGAGCAGTACTTC. Residues: CSATFTDRSEQYF.

There are many counts of this clonotype. The V gene is TRBV6-4, the J gene TRBJ1-1, with TRBD1 identical over 7 bases. The CDR3 is 13 amino acids. The germline V gene encodes CDR1 MRHNA and CDR2 SNTAGT. Trimming at V came to 6 bases and at J to 7 bases, leaving 8 bases not matched to a gene. CDR3 DNA sequence: TGTGCCAGCAGCATGGACAGGAGGGGTGAAGCTTTCTTT. This codes for CASSMDRRGEAFF.

V usage is TRBV4-3 and J usage is TRBJ2-1; TRBD1 aligns across 7 bases. This CDR3 is 16 amino acids long. In germline, CDR1 is LGHNA, CDR2 YSLEER. Trimming removed 4 bases from V and 7 bases from J; junction bases left unmatched: 13. CDR3 in DNA: TGCGCCAGCAGCCTTGATCTAGGGGGCACATATAATGAGCAGTTCTTC. This translates into CASSLDLGGTYNEQFF.

This clonotype was recorded many times. This rearrangement joins TRBV12-3 or TRBV12-4 to TRBJ2-2, with 9 nucleotides matching TRBD1. This CDR3 has 15 residues. The junction had 6 bases not matched to a gene; V was cut back by 6 bases and J by 4 bases. The CDR3, as DNA: TGTGCCAGCAGCCCCGGGACAGGGACCACCGGGGAGCTGTTTTTT. The encoded protein is CASSPGTGTTGELFF.

This clonotype was counted only a few times. The rearrangement uses TRBV3-1 and TRBJ1-1; no reliable D call. Trimming pared 7 bases from V and 8 bases from J, leaving 11 bases between. CDR3 length: 11 residues. Per germline, CDR1 LGHDT and CDR2 YNNKEL (reference sequence). In nucleotides, the CDR3 is TGTGCCAGCACCCTAGGATCAGAAGCTTTCTTT. Translation: CASTLGSEAFF.

This sequence joins TRBV7-2 and TRBJ2-5, with TRBD2 matching 7 bases. The V gene's germline CDR1 is SGHTA and CDR2 FQGNSA. There are 15 residues in the CDR3. V gave up 4 bases and J gave up 2 bases; unmatched junction bases: 7. CDR3 sequence (DNA): TGTGCCAGCAGCTATAACTCCGGGGGGCAAGAGACCCAGTACTTC. It yields the protein CASSYNSGGQETQYF.

This clonotype was detected ten times or more. The V and J genes are TRBV24-1 and TRBJ1-5, with no clear D. Trimming stripped 4 bases from V and 5 bases from J, with 8 bases between. CDR1 is KGHDR and CDR2 is SFDVKD in the germline V gene. This CDR3 region has 13 residues. CDR3 sequence reads: CATSDTGDQPQHF. DNA of the CDR3: TGTGCCACCAGTGACACGGGAGATCAGCCCCAGCATTTT.

This clonotype occurred a few times. The chain links TRBV29-1 to TRBJ1-1; D is possibly TRBD1 (5 bases). There are 15 residues in the CDR3. Per the germline V gene, CDR1 is SQVTM and CDR2 is ANQGSEA. V dropped 0 bases and J dropped 6 bases, with 17 bases sitting between them. The DNA for the CDR3 is TGCAGCGTTGAAGATTTGGTGCGGGGGTTAGCTGAAGCTTTCTTT. As protein: CSVEDLVRGLAEAFF.

There are a few counts of this clonotype. The chain joins TRBV6-1 to TRBJ1-1; D unclear. CDR1 and CDR2 (germline): MNHNS, SASEGT. The CDR3 sequence is 12 residues long. Trimming cost V 6 bases and J 7 bases, with 12 bases left between them. CDR3 residues: CASRPDANEAFF. The CDR3 coding sequence is TGTGCCAGCAGGCCTGACGCCAATGAAGCTTTCTTT.

This clonotype was picked up many times. The gene calls are TRBV27 and TRBJ1-4; D unclear. The CDR3 has 15 amino acids. Germline values: CDR1 MNHEY, CDR2 SMNVEV (reference sequence). Between the trimmed V and J ends, which lost 1 base and 0 bases, there was a span of 6 bases. The CDR3 reads CASSLLVATNEKLFF. CDR3 bases: TGTGCCAGCAGTTTATTGGTCGCAACTAATGAAAAACTGTTTTTT.

This clonotype occurred many times. The chain uses TRBV7-2 and TRBJ2-5; D remains unclear. The CDR3 loop spans 15 amino acids. CDR1 and CDR2 (germline): SGHTA, FQGNSA. The ends were cut back, 1 base at V and 0 bases at J, with 9 bases in the middle. This CDR3 is CASSLGPDYQETQYF. CDR3 bases: TGTGCCAGCAGCTTAGGACCCGACTACCAAGAGACCCAGTACTTC.

This chain joins TRBV5-4 and TRBJ2-3; 9 positions match TRBD2. The germline CDR1 and CDR2 sequences are SGHNT and YYREEE (reference sequence). After removal of 0 bases from V and 3 bases from J, the junction contained 8 bases not matched to a gene. The CDR3 contains 17 residues. This chain's CDR3 is CASSLDSRGGRTDTQYF. The DNA for the CDR3 is TGTGCCAGCAGCTTGGACTCGCGGGGGGGCCGTACAGATACGCAGTATTTT.

The chain combines TRBV12-3 or TRBV12-4 with TRBJ1-3, with D unclear. With 3 bases removed from V and 1 base from J, the gap between germline ends came to 13 bases. The CDR3 runs to 16 residues. In DNA form, the CDR3 reads TGTGCCAGCAGTTTTACGGGGTCGGGTTCTGGAAACACCATATATTTT. Residues: CASSFTGSGSGNTIYF.

Many counts were recorded for this clonotype. The V gene is TRBV5-5, the J gene TRBJ2-3; D may be TRBD1 (6 bases). CDR1 is SGHKS and CDR2 is YYEKEE in the germline V gene (reference sequence). V was clipped by 1 base and J by 6 bases, with 24 bases between them. This CDR3 has 18 residues. CDR3 residues: CASSLTGIFTLRGDTQYF. As DNA, the CDR3 is TGTGCCAGCAGCTTGACCGGGATCTTCACCTTAAGGGGGGATACGCAGTATTTT.

This clonotype was seen a handful of times. The J gene is TRBJ1-6, the V gene TRBV4-2; D gene ambiguous. This CDR3 spans 15 amino acids. Per germline, CDR1 LGHNA and CDR2 YNFKEQ. Trimming removed 4 bases from V and 13 bases from J, with 20 bases in between. The CDR3, as DNA: TGTGCCAGCAGCCCCCGTTCGGGTGGGTCGAAGCCCCTCCACTTT. Residues: CASSPRSGGSKPLHF.

This clonotype appeared a few times. The V gene is TRBV11-2, the J gene TRBJ1-2; 8 positions agree with TRBD1. The CDR3 is 16 residues long. V was clipped by 0 bases and J by 6 bases; unmatched bases: 9. Germline assignment: CDR1 SGHAT and CDR2 FQNNGV. CDR3 sequence (DNA): TGTGCCAGCAGCTTAGACCCAGGGGGCAACGCAGATGGCTACACCTTC. Amino acids: CASSLDPGGNADGYTF.